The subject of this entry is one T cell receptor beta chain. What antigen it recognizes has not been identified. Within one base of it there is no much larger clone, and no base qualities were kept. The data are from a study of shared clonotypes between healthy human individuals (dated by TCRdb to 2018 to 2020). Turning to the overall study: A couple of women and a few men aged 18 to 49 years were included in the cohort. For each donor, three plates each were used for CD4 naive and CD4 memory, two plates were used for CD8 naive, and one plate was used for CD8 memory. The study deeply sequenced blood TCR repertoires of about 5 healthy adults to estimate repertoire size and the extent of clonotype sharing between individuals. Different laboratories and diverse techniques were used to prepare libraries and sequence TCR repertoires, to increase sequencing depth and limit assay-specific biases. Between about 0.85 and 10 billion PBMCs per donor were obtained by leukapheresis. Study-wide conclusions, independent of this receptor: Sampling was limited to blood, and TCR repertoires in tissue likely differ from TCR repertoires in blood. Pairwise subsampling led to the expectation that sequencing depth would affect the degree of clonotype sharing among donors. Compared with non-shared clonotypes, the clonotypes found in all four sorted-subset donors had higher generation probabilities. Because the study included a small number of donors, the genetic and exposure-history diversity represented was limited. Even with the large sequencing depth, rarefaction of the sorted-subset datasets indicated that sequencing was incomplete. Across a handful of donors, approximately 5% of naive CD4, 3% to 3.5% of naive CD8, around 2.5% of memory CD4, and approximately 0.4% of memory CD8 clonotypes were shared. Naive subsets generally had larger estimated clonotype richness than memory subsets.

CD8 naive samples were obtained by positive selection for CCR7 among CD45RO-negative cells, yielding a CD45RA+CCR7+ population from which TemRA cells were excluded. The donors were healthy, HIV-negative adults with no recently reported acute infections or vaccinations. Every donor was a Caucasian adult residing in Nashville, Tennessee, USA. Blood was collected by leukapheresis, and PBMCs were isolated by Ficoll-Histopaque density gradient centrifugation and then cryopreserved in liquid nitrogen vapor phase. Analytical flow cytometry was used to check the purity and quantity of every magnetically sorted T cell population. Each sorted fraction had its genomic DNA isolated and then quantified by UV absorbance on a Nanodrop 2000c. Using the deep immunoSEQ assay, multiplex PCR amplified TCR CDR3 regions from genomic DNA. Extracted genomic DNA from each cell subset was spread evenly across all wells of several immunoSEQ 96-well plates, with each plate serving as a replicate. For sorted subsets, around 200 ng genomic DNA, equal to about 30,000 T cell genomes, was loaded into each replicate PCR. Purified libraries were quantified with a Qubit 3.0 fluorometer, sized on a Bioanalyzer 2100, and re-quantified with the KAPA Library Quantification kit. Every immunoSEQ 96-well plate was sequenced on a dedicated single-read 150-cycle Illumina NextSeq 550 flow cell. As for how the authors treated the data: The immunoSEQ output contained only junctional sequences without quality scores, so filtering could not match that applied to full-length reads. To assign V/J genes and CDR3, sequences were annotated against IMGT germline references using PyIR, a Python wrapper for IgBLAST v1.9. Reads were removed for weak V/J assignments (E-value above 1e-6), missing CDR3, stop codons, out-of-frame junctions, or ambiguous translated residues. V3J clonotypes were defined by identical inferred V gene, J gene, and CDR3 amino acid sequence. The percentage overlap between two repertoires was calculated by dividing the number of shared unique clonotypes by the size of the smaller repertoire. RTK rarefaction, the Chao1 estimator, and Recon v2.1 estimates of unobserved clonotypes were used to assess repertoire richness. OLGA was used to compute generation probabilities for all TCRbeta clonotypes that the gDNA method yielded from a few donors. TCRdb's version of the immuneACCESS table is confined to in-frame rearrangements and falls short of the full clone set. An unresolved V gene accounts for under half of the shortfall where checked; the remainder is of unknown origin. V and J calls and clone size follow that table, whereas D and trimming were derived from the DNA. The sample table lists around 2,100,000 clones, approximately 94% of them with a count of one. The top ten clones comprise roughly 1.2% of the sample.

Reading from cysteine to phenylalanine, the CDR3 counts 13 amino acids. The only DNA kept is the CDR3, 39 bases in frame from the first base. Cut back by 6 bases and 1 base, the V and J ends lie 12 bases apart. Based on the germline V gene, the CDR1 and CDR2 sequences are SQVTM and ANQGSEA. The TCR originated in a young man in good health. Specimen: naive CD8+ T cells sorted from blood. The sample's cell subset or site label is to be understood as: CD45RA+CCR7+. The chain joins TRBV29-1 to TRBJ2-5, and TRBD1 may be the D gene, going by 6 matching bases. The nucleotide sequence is TGCAGCGTCGTCACAGGGCGCCAAGAGACCCAGTACTTC. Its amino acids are CSVVTGRQETQYF. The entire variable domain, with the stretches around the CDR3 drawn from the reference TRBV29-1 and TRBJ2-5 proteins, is SAVISQKPSRDICQRGTSLTIQCQVDSQVTMMFWYRQQPGQSLTLIATANQGSEATYESGFVIDKFPISRPNLTFSTLTVSNMSPEDSSIYLCSVVTGRQETQYFGPGTRLLVL.